Sequencing of this TCR beta chain was carried out in a study of T cells in Graves' hyperthyroidism and ophthalmopathy. Findings and caveats of the study: Researchers found most expanded thyroid clonotypes above 0.001 in blood as well. Ophthalmopathy onset followed model prediction by a median roughly 6 months.

TCR beta CDR3 region amplification was performed from RNA transcripts. HTBI primers were employed in a first-round RT-PCR of the TCR CDR3. TCRdb independently ran MiXCR on the multiplex PCR reads; one entry per CDR3 protein. The repertoire consists of under 750,000 distinct CDR3 sequences, with approximately 19% occurring once and the leading ten covering around 15%. Patients aged 18 to 65 had newly diagnosed hyperthyroidism that had lasted under 2 months. Lactation, pregnancy, other autoimmune disease or uncontrolled infection led to exclusion of patients. Turning to this clonotype: The antigen is unknown.

Germline assignment: CDR1 SGHNT and CDR2 YYREEE (reference sequence). This CDR3 contains 15 residues. V gave up 4 bases and J gave up 6 bases; unmatched junction bases: 11. The sequence derives from a woman aged 45-60 years with Graves' hyperthyroidism that later progressed to Graves' ophthalmopathy. This chain links TRBV5-4 with TRBJ2-7, with 9 nucleotides matching TRBD1. What was sequenced was blood. Here the CDR3 reads CASSLGQGVSIEQYF. The CDR3 DNA is TGTGCCAGCAGCCTGGGACAGGGAGTCTCTATCGAGCAGTACTTC.